This passage covers 19 T cell receptor beta chains from one sample sequenced in a study of monozygotic twins with inflammatory bowel disease. TCRdb reprocessed the 5' RACE reads; each CDR3 protein has one entry and no DNA is given. This sample's table has about 450,000 distinct CDR3 sequences. The source material was blood. These receptors all stem from a human donor with ulcerative colitis or Crohn's disease, or a healthy co-twin of an affected twin (not recorded which).

The V call is TRBV4-3, the J call TRBJ2-1. Per the germline V gene, CDR1 is LGHNA and CDR2 is YSLEER. This CDR3 is built from 16 residues. The CDR3: CASSQESVALRGEQFF.

The CDR3 here is CASSYANYGYTF. The J gene is TRBJ1-2, the V gene TRBV19. The CDR3 has 12 amino acids. Germline V CDR1 and CDR2: LNHDA, SQIVND (reference sequence).

The chain combines TRBV7-3 with TRBJ1-1. In germline, CDR1 is SGHTA, CDR2 FQGTGA. The CDR3 extends over 13 amino acids. CDR3 sequence reads: CASSPDGNTEAFF.

V gene TRBV12-3 or TRBV12-4 combines with J gene TRBJ2-3. This CDR3 contains 15 residues. Here the CDR3 reads CASSLSGSIPDTQYF.

The chain has TRBV5-1 and TRBJ2-3; TCRdb designates TRBD1, a call that cannot be tested without DNA. The CDR3 covers 16 residues. Germline V gives CDR1 SGHRS, CDR2 YFSETQ. The CDR3 sequence: CASSESGGEEWWTQYF.

This sequence joins TRBV5-1 and TRBJ1-3; TCRdb's D call, TRBD1, is unchecked because there is no DNA. CDR1 is SGHRS, CDR2 YFSETQ, per germline. CDR3 size: 15 residues. CDR3 loop: CASSPRPGAGNTIYF.

V usage is TRBV28 and J usage is TRBJ2-7; the D gene TCRdb calls, TRBD1, cannot be checked with no DNA. This CDR3 has 13 amino acids. Germline V CDR1 and CDR2: MDHEN, SYDVKM. Here the CDR3 reads CASSLRGTHEQYF.

V gene TRBV18 combines with J gene TRBJ1-3; TCRdb names TRBD1, which stays unverified in the absence of DNA. The CDR3 totals 16 residues. The germline V gene encodes CDR1 KGHSH and CDR2 LQKENI. CDR3 loop: CASSQAQGHSGNTIYF.

V usage is TRBV5-1 and J usage is TRBJ1-1; TCRdb's D call of TRBD1 is untestable without DNA. In germline, CDR1 is SGHRS, CDR2 YFSETQ. This CDR3 has 15 amino acids. The CDR3 here is CASSLEAGWNTEAFF.

The rearrangement uses TRBV7-2 and TRBJ2-7; with no DNA, the TCRdb D assignment of TRBD1 cannot be verified. The CDR3 length is 14 residues. CDR1 and CDR2 from the germline V gene are SGHTA and FQGNSA. CDR3 region: CASSLRGSAAEQYF.

The chain carries TRBV2 and TRBJ1-2; the D call of TRBD1 rests on TCRdb alone, since no DNA is present to check it. Germline CDR1 and CDR2: SNHLY and FYNNEI. This CDR3 is 15 amino acids long. The CDR3 protein is CASSIPGQGAYGYTF. The full variable domain, with the rest looked up from reference TRBV2 and TRBJ1-2, is EPEVTQTPSHQVTQMGQEVILRCVPISNHLYFYWYRQILGQKVEFLVSFYNNEISEKSEIFDDQFSVERPDGSNFTLKIRSTKLEDSAMYFCASSIPGQGAYGYTFGSGTRLTVV.

This rearrangement joins TRBV4-2 to TRBJ1-5; TCRdb's D gene call, TRBD1, goes unchecked for lack of DNA. This CDR3 is built from 19 residues. Germline V CDR1 and CDR2: LGHNA, YNFKEQ. The CDR3 here is CASSQDWGTGETGNQPQHF.

The chain is built from TRBV6-2 or TRBV6-3 and TRBJ2-2; checking the TCRdb D call of TRBD1 is not possible without DNA. The CDR3 length is 16 residues. Germline CDR1 reads MNHEY; CDR2 reads SVGEGT. The CDR3: CASSDPQRGQGGELFF.

This CDR3 reads CATRPRQGKGGSGANVLTF. The chain is built from TRBV21-1 and TRBJ2-6; there is no DNA to check the TCRdb D call of TRBD1. TRBV21-1 is flagged as a pseudogene. This CDR3 has 19 amino acids.

The rearrangement links TRBV15 to TRBJ1-2; lacking DNA, the TRBD1 call made by TCRdb goes unchecked. CDR1 is LNHNV and CDR2 is YYDKDF in the germline V gene (reference sequence). CDR3 length: 14 amino acids. Here the CDR3 reads CATSRSGAYYGYTF.

The chain joins TRBV5-1 to TRBJ2-7. Germline CDR1 reads SGHRS; CDR2 reads YFSETQ. CDR3 length equals 14 residues. The CDR3 loop is CASRAEKGPYEQYF.

V gene TRBV28 combines with J gene TRBJ2-1; TCRdb's D gene call, TRBD2, goes unchecked for lack of DNA. The CDR3 is 17 amino acids. Germline V gene lookup returns CDR1 MDHEN and CDR2 SYDVKM. CDR3 loop: CASSATFSGSGYNEQFF. Full variable domain (rest looked up from reference TRBV28 and TRBJ2-1): DVKVTQSSRYLVKRTGEKVFLECVQDMDHENMFWYRQDPGLGLRLIYFSYDVKMKEKGDIPEGYSVSREKKERFSLILESASTNQTSMYLCASSATFSGSGYNEQFFGPGTRLTVL.

V usage is TRBV20-1 and J usage is TRBJ2-5; TCRdb picks TRBD2, but there is no DNA to check that call. From germline, CDR1 is DFQATT and CDR2 SNEGSKA (reference sequence). This CDR3 is built from 15 residues. The CDR3 sequence is CSAIMAGKVKETQYF.

This CDR3 is CASSLVQGRDTQYF. V and J are TRBV5-1 and TRBJ2-3; TCRdb indicates TRBD1, and absent DNA this call remains unverified. The CDR3 spans 14 residues. CDR1 SGHRS and CDR2 YFSETQ come from the germline V gene.